Following are 30 T cell receptor beta chains from one sample sequenced in a study of blood T cell repertoires in COVID-19. The protocol was immunoSEQ multiplex PCR, while the TCRdb copy is restricted to in-frame clones and leaves out a portion. The table shows more than 100,000 clones, with less than 90% occurring only once. The material sequenced was PBMCs or T cells enriched from blood (not recorded which). The receptors were gathered from a woman in her 30s who had recovered from COVID-19.

This chain links TRBV28 with TRBJ1-5; D is unclear. Between the trimmed V and J ends, which lost 1 base and 0 bases, there was a span of 10 bases. Germline CDR1 and CDR2: MDHEN and SYDVKM. The CDR3 loop spans 16 amino acids. CDR3: CASSLSVSPSNQPQHF. The CDR3 DNA follows: TGTGCCAGCAGTTTATCCGTGTCTCCTAGCAATCAGCCCCAGCATTTT.

The rearrangement uses TRBV28 and TRBJ2-7, with D perhaps TRBD1 (5 bases). Germline V gene sequence: CDR1 MDHEN, CDR2 SYDVKM. Trimming removed 2 bases at V and 3 bases at J, with 20 bases between. The CDR3 contains 17 residues. The CDR3 loop is CASSLVRRGRTLYEQYF. The CDR3 DNA follows: TGTGCCAGCAGTTTAGTGCGAAGGGGCAGGACCCTCTACGAGCAGTACTTC. Full variable domain (outside the CDR3, taken from reference TRBV28 and TRBJ2-7): DVKVTQSSRYLVKRTGEKVFLECVQDMDHENMFWYRQDPGLGLRLIYFSYDVKMKEKGDIPEGYSVSREKKERFSLILESASTNQTSMYLCASSLVRRGRTLYEQYFGPGTRLTVT.

This clone was observed a single time. The chain couples TRBV3-1 (or the pseudogene TRBV3-2) to TRBJ1-2; 10 nucleotides agree with TRBD1. This CDR3 contains 15 residues. Germline CDR1 and CDR2: LGHDT and YNNKEL (reference sequence). Unmatched junction bases numbered 4, after V lost 4 bases and J lost 2 bases. CDR3 in amino acids: CASSPRDRGNYGYTF. The DNA of the CDR3 is TGTGCCAGCAGCCCCCGGGACAGGGGCAACTATGGCTACACCTTC.

There are a few counts of this clone. The chain joins TRBV19 to TRBJ2-7; the D is unclear. The ends were cut back, 3 bases at V and 0 bases at J, with 12 bases in the middle. Germline CDR1 LNHDA, CDR2 SQIVND (reference sequence). The length of the CDR3 is 15 residues. The CDR3 protein is CASSIYPASSYEQYF. The DNA for the CDR3 is TGTGCCAGTAGTATTTACCCCGCGAGCTCCTACGAGCAGTACTTC.

The V call is TRBV28, the J call TRBJ1-3; D remains unclear. The V gene's germline CDR1 is MDHEN and CDR2 SYDVKM. V was clipped by 4 bases and J by 3 bases, with 19 bases between them. The CDR3 length is 17 residues. The CDR3: CASSSWAVRLGGNTIYF. In DNA form, the CDR3 reads TGTGCCAGCAGTTCCTGGGCCGTCCGCTTGGGTGGAAACACCATATATTTT.

The chain employs TRBV28 and TRBJ2-1, with D maybe TRBD2 (6 bases). This CDR3 has 16 residues. V shed 5 bases and J shed 0 bases, with 14 bases lying between them. The germline CDR1 and CDR2 sequences are MDHEN and SYDVKM. For the CDR3, the DNA is TGTGCCAGCAGTCTGGGACTCCTCGGCTCCTACAATGAGCAGTTCTTC. Amino acid sequence: CASSLGLLGSYNEQFF.

CDR3 protein: CASRPGHGYGYTF. The CDR3 bases are TGTGCCAGCAGGCCGGGACACGGCTATGGCTACACCTTC. This chain uses TRBV6-5 with TRBJ1-2; D is possibly TRBD1 (6 bases). The CDR3 is made up of 13 amino acids. V was trimmed by 6 bases and J by 4 bases, leaving 12 bases between them. Germline lookup yields CDR1 MNHEY and CDR2 SVGAGI.

This clone was counted between two and nine times. The chain recombines TRBV18 with TRBJ2-3, with D perhaps TRBD2 (7 bases). The CDR3 contains 16 residues. Between the trimmed V and J ends, which lost 1 base and 6 bases, there was a span of 17 bases. Germline lookup yields CDR1 KGHSH and CDR2 LQKENI. The CDR3 DNA sequence: TGTGCCAGCTCACCACGACTAGCACCAGGGGCGGATACGCAGTATTTT. Translation: CASSPRLAPGADTQYF.

This chain links TRBV11-2 with TRBJ2-4; D is undetermined. V was cut by 1 base and J by 0 bases, with 13 bases left in between. CDR3 length: 17 residues. Germline V gene data show CDR1 as SGHAT and CDR2 as FQNNGV. The CDR3 is CASSLGFRFLAKNIQYF. The CDR3 nucleotides read TGTGCCAGCAGCTTAGGTTTCCGGTTTCTAGCCAAAAACATTCAGTACTTC.

The V gene is TRBV5-1, the J gene TRBJ1-1; perhaps TRBD1 as D (5 bases). Germline assignment: CDR1 SGHRS and CDR2 YFSETQ. V dropped 1 base and J dropped 1 base, with 17 bases sitting between them. This CDR3 comprises 17 residues. The CDR3 region has the DNA TGCGCCAGCAGCTTGTTTTGGCGGGGCCCCTCGAACACTGAAGCTTTCTTT. This translates into CASSLFWRGPSNTEAFF.

This clone appeared once. The chain joins TRBV10-3 to TRBJ2-3; D is possibly TRBD1 (6 bases). CDR1 ENHRY and CDR2 SYGVKD come from the germline V gene. V was clipped by 7 bases and J by 4 bases, with 18 bases between them. The CDR3 extends over 15 amino acids. The CDR3 coding sequence is TGTGCCATCAACCCGGGACAAAATTACCCAGATACGCAGTATTTT. Translating it yields CAINPGQNYPDTQYF.

There are a few counts of this clone. The V and J genes are TRBV7-9 and TRBJ2-7; 8 nucleotides agree with TRBD2. The V and J ends lost 3 bases and 4 bases, in that order; junction bases with no gene match: 8. Germline V gene lookup returns CDR1 SEHNR and CDR2 FQNEAQ (reference sequence). This CDR3 spans 15 amino acids. For the CDR3, the DNA is TGTGCCAGCAGCTTTGAAACGGGAGGGCTGTACGAGCAGTACTTC. This translates into CASSFETGGLYEQYF. Full variable domain (remainder filled in from reference TRBV7-9 and TRBJ2-7): DTGVSQNPRHKITKRGQNVTFRCDPISEHNRLYWYRQTLGQGPEFLTYFQNEAQLEKSRLLSDRFSAERPKGSFSTLEIQRTEQGDSAMYLCASSFETGGLYEQYFGPGTRLTVT.

V is TRBV11-1 and J is TRBJ2-3; D is undetermined. V was shortened by 3 bases and J by 4 bases, with 8 bases between the two germline ends. Germline CDR1 reads SGHAT; CDR2 reads FQDESV (reference sequence). CDR3 length equals 13 residues. This CDR3 reads CASSFPSADTQYF. CDR3 DNA: TGTGCCAGCAGCTTTCCTTCTGCAGATACGCAGTATTTT.

The chain carries TRBV18 and TRBJ2-7; 9 bases line up with TRBD2. Germline CDR1 and CDR2: KGHSH and LQKENI. Trimming cost V 0 bases and J 5 bases; bases outside gene matches: 8. CDR3 length equals 16 residues. CDR3 sequence (DNA): TGTGCCAGCTCACCACCCGGGCTAGCGGGAAGCAACGAGCAGTACTTC. This codes for CASSPPGLAGSNEQYF.

A single count supports this clone. This chain uses TRBV2 with TRBJ2-2, with 9 bases that match TRBD2. There are 15 residues in the CDR3. The germline V gene has CDR1 SNHLY and CDR2 FYNNEI. V lost 6 bases and J lost 3; bases outside the gene matches: 5. The CDR3 region is CASRASGIYTGELFF. DNA for the CDR3: TGTGCCAGCAGGGCTAGCGGGATCTACACCGGGGAGCTGTTTTTT.

The V call is TRBV6-5, the J call TRBJ1-5; unclear D gene. The CDR3 is 13 amino acids. Trimming stripped 0 bases from V and 9 bases from J, with 9 bases between. Germline assignment: CDR1 MNHEY and CDR2 SVGAGI. The CDR3 nucleotides are TGTGCCAGCAGTTACTCGAGGCATGGGCCCCAGCATTTT. Translation gives CASSYSRHGPQHF.

This chain joins TRBV28 and TRBJ1-2; a possible D gene is TRBD1 (6 bases). V lost 6 bases and J lost 3, with 14 bases in between. The V gene's germline CDR1 is MDHEN and CDR2 SYDVKM. There are 14 residues in the CDR3. CDR3 amino acids: CASSTGTSYYGYTF. The CDR3 bases are TGTGCCAGCAGCACAGGGACCTCCTACTATGGCTACACCTTC.

V gene TRBV4-3 combines with J gene TRBJ2-7, with D perhaps matching TRBD2 (6 bases). CDR3 length: 17 amino acids. CDR1 and CDR2 from the germline V gene are LGHNA and YSLEER. Trimming stripped 1 base from V and 7 bases from J, with 23 bases between. The CDR3 region has the DNA TGCGCCAGCAGCCAAGCCGTCGGGGGAGCCCTTCCCGGGGAGCAGTACTTC. This codes for CASSQAVGGALPGEQYF.

This chain joins TRBV9 and TRBJ2-3, with TRBD2 matching over 8 bases. The CDR3 extends over 15 amino acids. CDR1 is SGDLS and CDR2 is YYNGEE in the germline V gene. With V trimmed by 1 base and J by 4 bases, 5 bases remained unmatched. The CDR3 DNA sequence: TGTGCCAGCAGCGTAAGGCGGGAGGCCCCAGATACGCAGTATTTT. It yields the protein CASSVRREAPDTQYF.

The chain joins TRBV24-1 to TRBJ1-2; maybe TRBD1 (6 bases). The V end was cut by 5 bases, the J end by 5 bases, with 11 bases between. CDR3 length: 13 amino acids. Germline V gene sequence: CDR1 KGHDR, CDR2 SFDVKD. The CDR3 protein is CATSAGQGYGYTF. In nucleotides, the CDR3 is TGTGCCACCAGTGCGGGCCAGGGGTATGGCTACACCTTC.

Only a few counts were recorded for this clone. The chain employs TRBV3-1 (or the pseudogene TRBV3-2) and TRBJ2-7; 9 positions match TRBD1. This CDR3 has 16 amino acids. Unmatched junction bases numbered 7, after V lost 4 bases and J lost 0 bases. Germline values: CDR1 LGHDT, CDR2 YNNKEL (reference sequence). CDR3 region: CASSRGGQGSSYEQYF. CDR3 nucleotide sequence: TGTGCCAGCAGCCGCGGGGGACAGGGAAGCTCCTACGAGCAGTACTTC.

This chain connects TRBV5-4 to TRBJ2-1, with D tentatively TRBD2 (6 bases). The V gene's germline CDR1 is SGHNT and CDR2 YYREEE (reference sequence). The CDR3 is 16 amino acids. V was cut by 4 bases and J by 1 base, with 15 bases left in between. The CDR3 nucleotides are TGTGCCAGCAGCCCAAGACTTAGCGGTTCCTACAATGAGCAGTTCTTC. Translating gives CASSPRLSGSYNEQFF.

This sequence joins TRBV5-1 and TRBJ2-1; 8 bases match TRBD2. The J segment lost 6 bases and the V segment lost 0 bases, leaving 8 bases of the junction unmatched. Germline CDR1 and CDR2: SGHRS and YFSETQ. The CDR3 is made up of 16 amino acids. The CDR3 region has the DNA TGCGCCAGCAGCTTGGAGGGACTAGTGGGTTTCAATGAGCAGTTCTTC. Protein: CASSLEGLVGFNEQFF.

A few counts support this clone. The V gene is TRBV2, the J gene TRBJ2-2; no clear D gene. The V and J ends lost 7 bases and 1 base respectively, with 10 bases between them. The CDR3 sequence is 14 residues long. Per the germline V gene, CDR1 is SNHLY and CDR2 is FYNNEI. DNA of the CDR3: TGTGCCAGCAAAATACGGGTGAACACCGGGGAGCTGTTTTTT. Protein product: CASKIRVNTGELFF. The full variable domain, rest sourced from reference TRBV2 and TRBJ2-2, is EPEVTQTPSHQVTQMGQEVILRCVPISNHLYFYWYRQILGQKVEFLVSFYNNEISEKSEIFDDQFSVERPDGSNFTLKIRSTKLEDSAMYFCASKIRVNTGELFFGEGSRLTVL.

The chain recombines TRBV19 with TRBJ2-7; 13 bases line up with TRBD2. CDR1 LNHDA and CDR2 SQIVND come from the germline V gene (reference sequence). The CDR3 contains 17 residues. The V and J ends lost 5 bases and 4 bases, in that order; junction bases with no gene match: 11. CDR3 loop: CASSLQGLAGTAYEQYF. CDR3 DNA sequence: TGTGCCAGTAGTCTGCAGGGACTAGCGGGGACAGCTTACGAGCAGTACTTC.

The CDR3 region is CASSQTGGSSYNEQFF. CDR3 coding DNA: TGTGCCAGCAGCCAGACTGGAGGGAGCTCCTACAATGAGCAGTTCTTC. The rearrangement joins TRBV3-1 (or the pseudogene TRBV3-2) to TRBJ2-1; perhaps TRBD2 as D (6 bases). Germline V gene sequence: CDR1 LGHDT, CDR2 YNNKEL (reference sequence). The CDR3 spans 16 residues. V was pared by 3 bases and J by 0 bases, with 12 bases between.

This sequence joins TRBV6-4 and TRBJ1-1; D is unclear. V lost 6 bases and J lost 0, with 8 bases in between. Germline V gene data show CDR1 as MRHNA and CDR2 as SNTAGT. This CDR3 comprises 13 residues. The CDR3 region is CASSATMNTEAFF. CDR3 coding DNA: TGTGCCAGCAGCGCGACTATGAACACTGAAGCTTTCTTT.

This chain connects TRBV7-8 to TRBJ2-5, with TRBD2 matching 7 bases. Unmatched junction bases numbered 10, after V lost 2 bases and J lost 4 bases. The CDR3 consists of 16 residues. The V gene's germline CDR1 is SGHVS and CDR2 FQNEAQ. This CDR3 reads CASSLRSLARRETQYF. DNA of the CDR3: TGTGCCAGCAGCTTACGATCACTAGCGCGTCGAGAGACCCAGTACTTC.

The chain recombines TRBV6-5 with TRBJ1-4; D may be TRBD1 (5 bases). In germline, CDR1 is MNHEY, CDR2 SVGAGI. The CDR3 is 15 amino acids. With 4 bases removed from V and 7 bases from J, the gap between germline ends came to 16 bases. As DNA, the CDR3 is TGTGCCAGCAGTTGGGGGAGTCGCGGGGGTGAAAAACTGTTTTTT. This codes for CASSWGSRGGEKLFF.

The V and J genes are TRBV28 and TRBJ2-7, with 8 bases matching TRBD1. Losses at the gene ends were 5 bases for V and 1 base for J; bases not matched to a gene: 7. The CDR3 extends over 15 amino acids. Germline V lookup: CDR1 MDHEN, CDR2 SYDVKM. The CDR3 loop is CASSPDRGVSYEQYF. The CDR3 coding sequence is TGTGCCAGCAGTCCAGACAGGGGTGTTTCCTACGAGCAGTACTTC.